These 7 T cell receptor beta chains originate from one sample sequenced in a study of CD8+ T cells in alopecia areata. The authors extracted RNA and reverse transcribed it into cDNA as the sequencing template. Repertoires were generated with immunoSEQ multiplex PCR, while TCRdb's copy carries only in-frame clones and drops some. The table has some 190,000 clones, approximately 50% seen once. As for treatment: oral pan-JAK inhibitor, 5-10 mg twice daily. This specimen consisted of CD8+ T cells sorted from blood, obtained around week 54, from a patient treated with tofacitinib. The source of these receptors is a human donor with alopecia areata.

The rearrangement uses TRBV5-4 and TRBJ2-3; D not resolved. The germline V gene has CDR1 SGHNT and CDR2 YYREEE (reference sequence). CDR3 length: 14 residues. V lost 1 base and J lost 6, with 12 bases in between. The CDR3 coding sequence is TGTGCCAGCAGCTTGAGCCTACTGCTGGATACGCAGTATTTT. It is translated as CASSLSLLLDTQYF. Filled out from reference TRBV5-4 and TRBJ2-3, the complete variable domain reads ETGVTQSPTHLIKTRGQQVTLRCSSQSGHNTVSWYQQALGQGPQFIFQYYREEENGRGNFPPRFSGLQFPNYSSELNVNALELDDSALYLCASSLSLLLDTQYFGPGTRLTVL.

J is TRBJ2-1 and V is TRBV30; either TRBD1 or TRBD2 may supply D (5 bases each). CDR1 is GTSNPN, CDR2 SVGIG, per germline (reference sequence). V lost 3 bases and J 0 bases, leaving 6 bases between the germline ends. The CDR3 is made up of 13 amino acids. The DNA for the CDR3 is TGTGCCTGGAGGGGGGACTCCTACAATGAGCAGTTCTTC. Translation gives CAWRGDSYNEQFF. Full variable domain (outside the CDR3, taken from reference TRBV30 and TRBJ2-1): SQTIHQWPATLVQPVGSPLSLECTVEGTSNPNLYWYRQAAGRGLQLLFYSVGIGQISSEVPQNLSASRPQDRQFILSSKKLLLSDSGFYLCAWRGDSYNEQFFGPGTRLTVL.

The CDR3: CASSPPERGGLYEQYF. CDR3 DNA sequence: TGTGCCAGCTCACCACCGGAACGGGGGGGCTTGTACGAGCAGTACTTC. This chain joins TRBV18 and TRBJ2-7; 8 bases map to TRBD2. Per germline, CDR1 KGHSH and CDR2 LQKENI. The CDR3 has 16 residues. With V trimmed by 0 bases and J by 4 bases, 8 bases remained unmatched.

The rearrangement uses TRBV9 and TRBJ2-3, with 10 bases aligning to TRBD2. CDR3 size: 17 residues. Losses at the gene ends were 4 bases for V and 1 base for J; bases not matched to a gene: 9. The V gene's germline CDR1 is SGDLS and CDR2 YYNGEE. The chain's CDR3 is CASSPRGLAGGTDTQYF. DNA of the CDR3: TGTGCCAGCAGCCCCCGGGGCCTAGCGGGAGGCACAGATACGCAGTATTTT. Full variable domain (rest looked up from reference TRBV9 and TRBJ2-3): DSGVTQTPKHLITATGQRVTLRCSPRSGDLSVYWYQQSLDQGLQFLIQYYNGEERAKGNILERFSAQQFPDLHSELNLSSLELGDSALYFCASSPRGLAGGTDTQYFGPGTRLTVL.

Of note for this clone: Other nucleotide sequences from this sample produce the same CDR3. The rearrangement uses TRBV25-1 and TRBJ1-6; TRBD1 is a possible D gene (5 bases). The CDR3 sequence is 12 residues long. V lost 9 bases, J lost 7 bases, and 10 bases lay in between. Germline V CDR1 and CDR2: MGHDK, SYGVNS. The CDR3, as DNA: TGTGCCAGTAGGGACGGGAATTCACCCCTCCACTTT. Translation gives CASRDGNSPLHF.

The J gene is TRBJ2-3, the V gene TRBV9; D unresolved. V was clipped by 4 bases and J by 8 bases, with 14 bases between them. Germline values: CDR1 SGDLS, CDR2 YYNGEE. The CDR3 length is 13 residues. CDR3: CASSPRPLVTQYF. CDR3 in DNA: TGTGCCAGCAGCCCCCGTCCCTTAGTTACGCAGTATTTT.

This clone showed up many times. The chain has TRBV6-6 and TRBJ1-5; D is unclear. V was cut by 6 bases and J by 6 bases, with 15 bases left in between. Germline V gene data show CDR1 as MNHNY and CDR2 as SVGAGI (reference sequence). This CDR3 region has 14 residues. CDR3 sequence: CASSPESVGQPQHF. Written as DNA, the CDR3 is TGTGCCAGCAGCCCCGAGTCGGTAGGTCAGCCCCAGCATTTT.